This TCR beta chain was identified in a study of T cells in Graves' hyperthyroidism and ophthalmopathy. Many counts were recorded for this clonotype. The source material, RNA transcripts, was used to amplify TCR beta CDR3 regions. TCR CDR3 regions were first amplified by RT-PCR with HTBI primers. Via MiXCR, TCRdb re-called the multiplex PCR reads, giving one row per CDR3 protein. The sample has some 650,000 distinct CDR3 sequences; 15% to 20% are singletons. PBMCs came from 7.5 to 10 ml fresh peripheral blood. Sequenced sample: blood. The TCR was taken from a woman aged 40 to 50 with Graves' ophthalmopathy.

Here the CDR3 DNA reads TGTGCCTGGAGTAGCGGGGGGTACAATGAGCAGTTCTTC. Protein sequence: CAWSSGGYNEQFF. The chain combines TRBV30 with TRBJ2-1, with 9 bases that match TRBD2. Unmatched junction bases numbered 0, after V lost 2 bases and J lost 4 bases. The V gene's germline CDR1 is GTSNPN and CDR2 SVGIG (reference sequence). The CDR3 spans 13 residues. The entire variable domain, with the rest obtained from reference TRBV30 and TRBJ2-1, is as follows: SQTIHQWPATLVQPVGSPLSLECTVEGTSNPNLYWYRQAAGRGLQLLFYSVGIGQISSEVPQNLSASRPQDRQFILSSKKLLLSDSGFYLCAWSSGGYNEQFFGPGTRLTVL.